This TCR beta chain was recorded in a study of blood T cell repertoires in COVID-19 (dated by TCRdb to the early 2020s). For the wider study: Collaborator samples came from the United States, Italy and Spain and covered acute and convalescent phases of COVID-19. The material from the prospective study consisted of cDNA or gDNA derived from T cells, B-cell-depleted T cells, or PBMCs. The dataset comprised deeply sampled blood TCRbeta repertoires from subjects exposed to, actively infected with, or recovered from COVID-19. The repertoires were released in a freely available public database intended as a resource for research on the immune response to SARS-CoV-2. Samples came from the ongoing ImmuneRACE study (first 160 participants) plus 1,254 subjects from 6 global collaborators. Nearly every sample came with metadata listing a de-identified subject ID, COVID-19 status, age in years and sex. Where available, HLA class I and class II types were taken from metadata supplied by the sample provider and were not determined by assay-based typing. What the work shows at the level of the full study, not this receptor alone: Clinical and demographic metadata were provided uncurated, with the amount varying by source and participant.

About this clone itself: Its antigen target is currently unknown. No qualities accompany the bases; no much larger clone lies one base away.

Germline trimming amounts to 2 bases on V and 2 bases on J, with 7 as the count of junction bases outside the gene matches. Reading the germline V gene gives CDR1 SGHRS and CDR2 YFSETQ. The CDR3 runs 15 residues from the cysteine to the phenylalanine. Only the CDR3 region is kept as DNA, spanning 45 bases read in frame from base 1. The collaborating institutions used their own protocols to collect whole blood in K2EDTA tubes. Collaborator samples were shipped for TCRbeta analysis as frozen whole blood, isolated PBMCs, or DNA extracted from either sample type. TCRbeta CDR3 regions were amplified from genomic DNA using the immunoSEQ Assay, a bias-controlled multiplex PCR. The study's processing was this. The number of nucleated cells in each sample was estimated by amplification of reference gene primers within the assay. To quantify the absolute abundance of each unique TCRbeta CDR3 rearrangement, sequence reads were collapsed and filtered. For each sample, productive Simpson clonality was calculated as the square root of Simpson's diversity index across productive rearrangements. TCRdb took over this immuneACCESS table, retaining in-frame rearrangements with V and J assigned. Such tables are incomplete; in checked studies, under half of the missing clones stem from an unresolved V gene, and the remainder is unexplained. V, J and clone size reflect that table, while D and trimming were determined from the DNA. Recorded for this sample are 300,000 or so clones; around nine tenths of them occurred a single time. The ten top clones hold about 1.2% of the sample.

The sequencing input was peripheral blood. The source of this sequence is a man aged 70-80 years with acute or convalescent COVID-19. The chain links TRBV5-1 with TRBJ2-7; TRBD1 fits 7 bases in the junction. The nucleotide sequence is given as TGCGCCAGCAGCTTCGGACAGGTGGGGCCCTACGAGCAGTACTTC. Its translation is CASSFGQVGPYEQYF. Joined to the reference TRBV5-1 and TRBJ2-7 proteins, this CDR3 gives the full variable domain: KAGVTQTPRYLIKTRGQQVTLSCSPISGHRSVSWYQQTPGQGLQFLFEYFSETQRNKGNFPGRFSGRQFSNSRSEMNVSTLELGDSALYLCASSFGQVGPYEQYFGPGTRLTVT.